The 8 T cell receptor beta chains in this list originate from one sample, sequenced in a study of cytomegalovirus exposure and HLA in healthy donors. 60 Vbeta and 13 Jbeta primers were used in PCR. TCRdb's table, derived via immunoSEQ multiplex PCR, lists solely in-frame clones and lacks some. The sample has over 110,000 clones; around 78% are singletons. The sequencing input was PBMCs. The source of these receptors is a woman aged 40 to 55 in good health and CMV-seropositive.

With regard to this clone: The junction and the germline gene differ at one end; a read error may be behind it. This chain joins TRBV7-2 and TRBJ2-3, with 9 bases lining up with TRBD1. Germline CDR1 reads SGHTA; CDR2 reads FQGNSA. The CDR3 contains 12 residues. CDR3 sequence (DNA): TGTGCCAGCAGCTTCCGGGACAGGGACCTAAATTTT. Protein sequence: CASSFRDRDLNF.

In DNA, the CDR3 is TGTGCCAGCAGTAGAACCACCGGAGACGGCTACACCTTC. Protein sequence: CASSRTTGDGYTF. V gene TRBV27 combines with J gene TRBJ1-2; D call uncertain. With 5 bases removed from V and 8 bases from J, the gap between germline ends came to 15 bases. From germline, CDR1 is MNHEY and CDR2 SMNVEV (reference sequence). The CDR3 extends over 13 amino acids.

V usage is TRBV2 and J usage is TRBJ2-7, with D tentatively TRBD1 (5 bases). Looked up from germline, CDR1 is SNHLY and CDR2 is FYNNEI. This CDR3 has 13 amino acids. V gave up 7 bases and J gave up 6 bases, with 16 bases separating them. Here the CDR3 reads CASTYTPQGEQYF. For the CDR3, the DNA is TGTGCCAGCACTTACACCCCCCAGGGCGAGCAGTACTTC.

The chain uses TRBV5-1 and TRBJ2-7; D may be TRBD1 (5 bases). V was pared by 0 bases and J by 5 bases, with 9 bases between. Germline loops: CDR1 SGHRS, CDR2 YFSETQ. CDR3 length: 13 residues. CDR3 sequence: CASSLGLTDEQYF. The CDR3 DNA reads TGCGCCAGCAGCTTGGGATTGACAGACGAGCAGTACTTC.

The chain combines TRBV5-1 with TRBJ2-3; 11 bases agree with TRBD2. The V gene's germline CDR1 is SGHRS and CDR2 YFSETQ. With V trimmed by 0 bases and J by 3 bases, 15 bases remained unmatched. The CDR3 runs 20 residues. In nucleotides, the CDR3 is TGCGCCAGCAGCTTGGTCGCCAGACTAGCGGGGCCCTCTGGTACAGATACGCAGTATTTT. Translating it yields CASSLVARLAGPSGTDTQYF.

The chain links TRBV10-2 to TRBJ2-5, with 8 bases fitting TRBD2. V lost 8 bases, J lost 5 bases, and 10 bases stayed unmatched. The CDR3 has 14 residues. Germline-derived CDR1 and CDR2 are WSHSY and SAAADI. CDR3 region: CASSLAGRWETQYF. In nucleotides, the CDR3 is TGCGCCAGCTCATTAGCGGGACGTTGGGAGACCCAGTACTTC.

The V and J genes are TRBV2 and TRBJ1-5, with no clear D. Trimming took 3 bases from V and 4 from J, leaving 10 bases between them. CDR1 is SNHLY, CDR2 FYNNEI, per germline. This CDR3 has 14 amino acids. The CDR3, as DNA: TGTGCCAGCAGTGAGAGGATTGGGAATCAGCCCCAGCATTTT. The encoded protein is CASSERIGNQPQHF. Looking up the rest from reference TRBV2 and TRBJ1-5 gives the full variable domain: EPEVTQTPSHQVTQMGQEVILRCVPISNHLYFYWYRQILGQKVEFLVSFYNNEISEKSEIFDDQFSVERPDGSNFTLKIRSTKLEDSAMYFCASSERIGNQPQHFGDGTRLSIL.

This clone has just a few counts. This chain links TRBV25-1 with TRBJ2-4, with a possible D match to TRBD2 (6 bases). CDR3 length: 16 residues. V was pared by 0 bases and J by 8 bases, with 17 bases between. CDR1 is MGHDK and CDR2 is SYGVNS in the germline V gene. The CDR3 nucleotides are TGTGCCAGCAGTGAATATTTCGGGGGAATTGGAGACATTCAGTACTTC. Its protein is CASSEYFGGIGDIQYF.